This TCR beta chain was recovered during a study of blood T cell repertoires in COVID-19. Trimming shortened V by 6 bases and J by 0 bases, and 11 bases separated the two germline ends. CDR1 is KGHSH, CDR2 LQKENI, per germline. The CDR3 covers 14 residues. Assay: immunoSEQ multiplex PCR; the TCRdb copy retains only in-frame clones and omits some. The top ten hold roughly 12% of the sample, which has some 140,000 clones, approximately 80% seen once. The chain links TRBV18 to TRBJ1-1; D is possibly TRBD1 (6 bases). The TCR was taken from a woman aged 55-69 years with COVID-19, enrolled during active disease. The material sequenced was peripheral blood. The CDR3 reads CASSQGTVNTEAFF. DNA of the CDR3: TGTGCCAGCTCGCAGGGGACGGTGAACACTGAAGCTTTCTTT. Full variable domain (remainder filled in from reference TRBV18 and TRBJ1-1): NAGVMQNPRHLVRRRGQEARLRCSPMKGHSHVYWYRQLPEEGLKFMVYLQKENIIDESGMPKERFSAEFPKEGPSILRIQQVVRGDSAAYFCASSQGTVNTEAFFGQGTRLTVV.